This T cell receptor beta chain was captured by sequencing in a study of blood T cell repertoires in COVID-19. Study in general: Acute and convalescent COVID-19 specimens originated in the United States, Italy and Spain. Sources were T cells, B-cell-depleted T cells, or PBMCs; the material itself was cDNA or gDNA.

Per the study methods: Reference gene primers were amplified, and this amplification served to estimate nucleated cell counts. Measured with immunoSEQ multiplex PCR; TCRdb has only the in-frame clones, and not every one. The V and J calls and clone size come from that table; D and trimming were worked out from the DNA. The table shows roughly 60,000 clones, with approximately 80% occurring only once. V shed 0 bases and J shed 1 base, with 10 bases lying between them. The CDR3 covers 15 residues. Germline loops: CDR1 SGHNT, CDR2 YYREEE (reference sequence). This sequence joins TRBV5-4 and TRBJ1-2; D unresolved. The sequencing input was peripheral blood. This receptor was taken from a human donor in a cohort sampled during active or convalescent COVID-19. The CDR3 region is CASSLGYVNNYGYTF. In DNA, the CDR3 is TGTGCCAGCAGCTTGGGTTATGTTAATAACTATGGCTACACCTTC.